This T cell receptor (beta chain) appears in the sequencing data of a study of neoadjuvant nivolumab and ipilimumab in lung cancer. The data were produced by immunoSEQ multiplex PCR, yet TCRdb's version contains in-frame clones alone and is incomplete. The profile shows 40,000 to 60,000 clones, around 89% of them singletons. The germline CDR1 and CDR2 sequences are MNHEY and SVGAGI. The CDR3 is made up of 13 amino acids. Trimming took 6 bases from V and 4 from J; bases not matched to a gene: 2. V gene TRBV6-5 combines with J gene TRBJ1-2; 10 bases are shared with TRBD1. The sample consisted of blood, taken before neoadjuvant nivolumab, alone or with ipilimumab. The receptor's source is an adult with non-small cell lung cancer. Some clones in this sample may be carry-over from other donors' samples. The CDR3 sequence is CASRGTGVYGYTF. CDR3 DNA: TGTGCCAGCAGAGGGACAGGGGTCTATGGCTACACCTTC.